These 25 T cell receptor beta chains were all obtained from the same sample, sequenced in a study of T-cell reconstitution after alpha-beta-depleted transplantation in children. The TCRbeta library incorporated unique molecular identifiers. Via MiXCR, TCRdb re-called the PCR reads, giving one row per CDR3 protein. This sample has approximately 800,000 distinct CDR3 sequences, with roughly 15% found just once. The starting material was PBMCs, mostly from graft donor cells, obtained 360 days after TCRalphabeta/CD19-depleted stem cell transplant. The receptors stem from a male patient between 10 and 17 years old who had a stem cell transplant for acute lymphoblastic leukemia, so the T cells may come from the graft donor.

The chain links TRBV2 to TRBJ2-5, with 8 bases identical to TRBD1. Germline V lookup: CDR1 SNHLY, CDR2 FYNNEI. The CDR3 runs to 13 residues. V shed 9 bases and J 3 bases; nucleotides not matched to a gene: 6. The CDR3 DNA reads TGTGCCAGAACAAGGACAGGGAAAGAGACCCAGTACTTC. Amino acids: CARTRTGKETQYF.

This clonotype was picked up many times. This chain joins TRBV7-3 and TRBJ2-3; tentatively, D is TRBD1 or TRBD2 (5 bases each). The CDR3 is 13 residues long. Trimming cost V 3 bases and J 4 bases, with 8 bases left between them. Germline CDR1 reads SGHTA; CDR2 reads FQGTGA. CDR3 DNA: TGTGCCAGCAGCTTCGAGGGGTCAGATACGCAGTATTTT. This codes for CASSFEGSDTQYF.

The sample holds many counts of this clonotype. The chain employs TRBV7-9 and TRBJ2-7; D remains unclear. V was clipped by 1 base and J by 0 bases, with 7 bases between them. Per germline, CDR1 SEHNR and CDR2 FQNEAQ (reference sequence). The CDR3 contains 14 residues. CDR3 sequence reads: CASSLDVSSYEQYF. As DNA, the CDR3 is TGTGCCAGCAGCTTAGACGTAAGCTCCTACGAGCAGTACTTC.

The chain's CDR3 is CASSFSLTGNTIYF. CDR3 coding DNA: TGTGCCAGCAGTTTCTCCCTAACTGGAAACACCATATATTTT. The gene calls are TRBV27 and TRBJ1-3; D unclear. CDR1 and CDR2 from the germline V gene are MNHEY and SMNVEV (reference sequence). V lost 3 bases to trimming and J lost 2 bases, with 8 bases between them. CDR3 length equals 14 residues.

This clonotype came up many times. One end of the junction is discordant with germline, which a read error may explain. The genes are TRBV5-1 and TRBJ2-7; no reliable D call. The CDR3 runs to 13 residues. Germline assignment: CDR1 SGHRS and CDR2 YFSETQ. CDR3 loop: CASSLELSYEQYF. The CDR3 nucleotides read TGTGCCAGCAGCTTAGAATTGTCCTACGAGCAGTACTTC.

The sample holds many counts of this clonotype. The chain uses TRBV9 and TRBJ2-1; D might be TRBD2 (6 bases). The germline gives CDR1 SGDLS, CDR2 YYNGEE. The length of the CDR3 is 15 residues. Trimming shortened V by 5 bases and J by 0 bases, and 12 bases separated the two germline ends. CDR3 residues: CASSVTGSSYNEQFF. The CDR3 nucleotides read TGTGCCAGCAGTGTGACCGGGAGCTCCTACAATGAGCAGTTCTTC.

To note about this clonotype: One junction end does not reproduce the germline sequence, and a read error may be involved. The chain uses TRBV3-1 and TRBJ2-1; 10 nucleotides agree with TRBD2. Germline-derived CDR1 and CDR2 are LGHDT and YNNKEL (reference sequence). This CDR3 has 18 residues. The CDR3 DNA follows: TGTGCCTGCAGTCGACTAGCGGGCGACTCGCTATTTAACAATGAGCAGTTCTTC. Its translation: CACSRLAGDSLFNNEQFF.

The chain recombines TRBV4-1 with TRBJ2-5; D not certain. The CDR3 loop spans 14 amino acids. Trimming pared 2 bases from V and 2 bases from J, leaving 9 bases between. Germline V CDR1 and CDR2: MGHRA, YSYEKL. CDR3 loop: CASSQTNYQETQYF. In DNA form, the CDR3 reads TGCGCCAGCAGCCAAACGAACTATCAAGAGACCCAGTACTTC.

This clonotype was observed at least ten times. This chain links TRBV7-3 with TRBJ2-7, with 8 bases that match TRBD1. This CDR3 is 15 amino acids long. Germline trimming cut 1 base from V and 2 bases from J; bases unmatched to any gene: 4. Looked up from germline, CDR1 is SGHTA and CDR2 is FQGTGA. CDR3 sequence reads: CASSLIQGATYEQYF. CDR3 DNA: TGTGCCAGCAGCTTAATCCAGGGGGCCACCTACGAGCAGTACTTC.

This clonotype came up a few times. The V gene is TRBV6-5, the J gene TRBJ2-3; tentative D call: TRBD2 (5 bases). CDR1 and CDR2 (germline): MNHEY, SVGAGI. V was shortened by 0 bases and J by 6 bases, with 16 bases between the two germline ends. The CDR3 consists of 16 residues. The CDR3 DNA sequence: TGTGCCAGCAGTTACTCGATCGGGGTTAGCTGGGATACGCAGTATTTT. This translates into CASSYSIGVSWDTQYF.

The chain is built from TRBV5-1 and TRBJ2-1; D unclear. The CDR3 extends over 15 amino acids. Germline CDR1 is SGHRS and CDR2 is YFSETQ. With 4 bases removed from V and 9 bases from J, the gap between germline ends came to 20 bases. The CDR3 protein is CASSLKASPNVEQFF. The CDR3, as DNA: TGCGCCAGCAGCCTGAAGGCCAGCCCTAATGTTGAGCAGTTCTTC. The whole variable domain, filled in from reference TRBV5-1 and TRBJ2-1, reads KAGVTQTPRYLIKTRGQQVTLSCSPISGHRSVSWYQQTPGQGLQFLFEYFSETQRNKGNFPGRFSGRQFSNSRSEMNVSTLELGDSALYLCASSLKASPNVEQFFGPGTRLTVL.

The V and J genes are TRBV20-1 and TRBJ1-1; tentative D call: TRBD1 (5 bases). The CDR3 covers 12 residues. Trimming took 3 bases from V and 8 from J, leaving 13 bases between them. Germline V gene lookup returns CDR1 DFQATT and CDR2 SNEGSKA (reference sequence). The CDR3 region has the DNA TGCAGTGCTAGCGACCCGGGACCAGAAGCTTTCTTT. Encoded protein: CSASDPGPEAFF.

This clonotype was detected only once. The chain is built from TRBV4-2 and TRBJ2-5; 8 positions agree with TRBD2. Losses at the gene ends were 4 bases for V and 5 bases for J; bases not matched to a gene: 9. CDR1 is LGHNA and CDR2 is YNFKEQ in the germline V gene. The CDR3 has 15 amino acids. The CDR3 reads CASSRAGGETETQYF. In DNA form, the CDR3 reads TGTGCCAGCAGCCGGGCGGGGGGCGAGACGGAGACCCAGTACTTC.

This rearrangement joins TRBV5-1 to TRBJ2-1; 8 nucleotides match TRBD1. CDR3 length equals 15 residues. CDR1 and CDR2 from the germline V gene are SGHRS and YFSETQ. V gave up 4 bases and J gave up 6 bases; unmatched junction bases: 9. CDR3 nucleotide sequence: TGCGCCAGCAGCGGACGGACAGGGATCGGCAATGAGCAGTTCTTC. This gives the protein CASSGRTGIGNEQFF.

The rearrangement uses TRBV24-1 and TRBJ2-1; perhaps TRBD2 as D (6 bases). The germline V and J ends were trimmed by 5 bases and 0 bases, with 10 bases remaining between them. This CDR3 has 15 residues. CDR1 KGHDR and CDR2 SFDVKD come from the germline V gene. The CDR3 bases are TGTGCCACCAGTGTTAGGGGAGGCTCCTACAATGAGCAGTTCTTC. Translation: CATSVRGGSYNEQFF.

The CDR3 sequence: CSAVGSSPFSHGYTF. The CDR3, as DNA: TGCAGCGCAGTCGGGTCTTCCCCATTTTCTCATGGCTACACCTTC. V and J are TRBV29-1 and TRBJ1-2, with D hard to call. The CDR3 has 15 residues. Between the trimmed V and J ends, which lost 7 bases and 6 bases, there was a span of 24 bases. CDR1 is SQVTM, CDR2 ANQGSEA, per germline.

This clonotype occurred a few times. The chain employs TRBV12-3 or TRBV12-4 and TRBJ2-5; D is uncertain. V shed 5 bases and J shed 2 bases, with 12 bases lying between them. The CDR3 runs to 14 residues. The CDR3 DNA reads TGTGCCAGCAGTCCCCGGATCGGACAAGAGACCCAGTACTTC. Protein product: CASSPRIGQETQYF.

This clonotype was counted ten times or more. The chain links TRBV3-1 to TRBJ2-7, with 14 nucleotides matching TRBD2. This CDR3 has 15 residues. The germline V gene encodes CDR1 LGHDT and CDR2 YNNKEL (reference sequence). Losses at the gene ends were 4 bases for V and 11 bases for J; bases not matched to a gene: 10. The CDR3 spells CASSLGLAGELRKYF. In nucleotides, the CDR3 is TGTGCCAGCAGCCTGGGACTAGCGGGAGAACTTAGGAAGTACTTC.

Only a few counts were recorded for this clonotype. This chain uses TRBV5-6 with TRBJ2-1; TRBD1 aligns across 7 bases. The V and J ends lost 2 bases and 4 bases, in that order; junction bases with no gene match: 6. The CDR3 length is 15 residues. Per germline, CDR1 SGHDT and CDR2 YYEEEE. The CDR3: CASSFPGQEYNEQFF. CDR3 nucleotide sequence: TGTGCCAGCAGCTTCCCCGGACAGGAGTACAATGAGCAGTTCTTC.

In its sample, this clonotype was seen a few times. The V call is TRBV12-3 or TRBV12-4, the J call TRBJ2-7; the D gene is possibly TRBD2 (6 bases). V lost 7 bases and J lost 2, with 18 bases in between. This CDR3 has 15 amino acids. The CDR3 sequence is CASTEGGTAPYEQYF. CDR3 bases: TGTGCCAGCACCGAGGGCGGGACGGCGCCCTACGAGCAGTACTTC.

This clonotype was counted ten times or more. The genes are TRBV20-1 and TRBJ2-7; maybe TRBD2 (6 bases). CDR3 length: 13 amino acids. V lost 3 bases and J lost 5, with 14 bases in between. Germline CDR1 and CDR2: DFQATT and SNEGSKA (reference sequence). The CDR3 nucleotides are TGCAGTGCTAGCGGGAGCAATTCCCACGAGCAGTACTTC. This codes for CSASGSNSHEQYF.

This clonotype came up a few times. The chain links TRBV4-1 to TRBJ1-1; D remains unclear. The CDR3 extends over 15 amino acids. Germline V gene data show CDR1 as MGHRA and CDR2 as YSYEKL. Trimming pared 8 bases from V and 6 bases from J, leaving 22 bases between. For the CDR3, the DNA is TGCGCCAGCGGGCTTTCGGGAGGGCGTAGGGCTGAAGCTTTCTTT. It codes for CASGLSGGRRAEAFF.

A few counts support this clonotype. This chain joins TRBV7-2 and TRBJ1-4, with D possibly matching TRBD1 (5 bases). V gave up 5 bases and J gave up 4 bases, with 11 bases separating them. The CDR3 has 14 residues. Germline assignment: CDR1 SGHTA and CDR2 FQGNSA. The CDR3 sequence: CASSMGGVNEKLFF. The CDR3 DNA reads as TGTGCCAGCAGCATGGGGGGGGTTAATGAAAAACTGTTTTTT.

In its sample, this clonotype was seen many times. The chain has TRBV18 and TRBJ2-3, with D possibly matching TRBD1 (6 bases). This CDR3 has 17 amino acids. V lost 2 bases and J 5 bases, leaving 20 bases between the germline ends. Germline loops: CDR1 KGHSH, CDR2 LQKENI. CDR3 region: CASSPLPRTGQGDTQYF. DNA of the CDR3: TGTGCCAGCTCACCATTACCAAGAACAGGGCAGGGAGATACGCAGTATTTT.

V and J are TRBV15 and TRBJ2-7, with TRBD2 identical over 8 bases. Germline trimming cut 6 bases from V and 3 bases from J; bases unmatched to any gene: 7. CDR1 LNHNV and CDR2 YYDKDF come from the germline V gene (reference sequence). The CDR3 has 14 residues. CDR3 amino acids: CATRETSVNYEQYF. CDR3 coding DNA: TGTGCCACCAGGGAGACTAGCGTCAACTACGAGCAGTACTTC. Supplemented by reference TRBV15 and TRBJ2-7, the full variable domain reads DAMVIQNPRYQVTQFGKPVTLSCSQTLNHNVMYWYQQKSSQAPKLLFHYYDKDFNNEADTPDNFQSRRPNTSFCFLDIRSPGLGDTAMYLCATRETSVNYEQYFGPGTRLTVT.